The next 7 T cell receptor beta chains were all read from a single sample in a study of T cell changes during pregnancy in multiple sclerosis. Assay used: immunoSEQ multiplex PCR; TCRdb lists only in-frame clones, some missing. The sample shows under 85,000 clones, about 92% of them seen only once. The input for sequencing was CD4+ T cells from peripheral blood mononuclear cells, taken before pregnancy. The receptors come from a female donor with multiple sclerosis, enrolled in a pregnancy study.

The chain employs TRBV15 and TRBJ2-7; TRBD1 matches 9 bases. The CDR3 runs 14 residues. Germline lookup yields CDR1 LNHNV and CDR2 YYDKDF (reference sequence). V gave up 3 bases and J gave up 4 bases; unmatched junction bases: 4. Here the CDR3 DNA reads TGTGCCACCAGCAGTGGGACAGGGAGGTACGAGCAGTACTTC. It encodes CATSSGTGRYEQYF. The whole variable domain, filled in from reference TRBV15 and TRBJ2-7, reads DAMVIQNPRYQVTQFGKPVTLSCSQTLNHNVMYWYQQKSSQAPKLLFHYYDKDFNNEADTPDNFQSRRPNTSFCFLDIRSPGLGDTAMYLCATSSGTGRYEQYFGPGTRLTVT.

This clone was detected a few times. The chain couples TRBV6-5 to TRBJ1-1; tentatively, D is TRBD1 (6 bases). V lost 0 bases, J lost 4 bases, and 9 bases lay in between. The CDR3 is made up of 14 amino acids. Germline CDR1 reads MNHEY; CDR2 reads SVGAGI. As DNA, the CDR3 is TGTGCCAGCAGTTACTCCACAGGGAGCACTGAAGCTTTCTTT. This gives the protein CASSYSTGSTEAFF.

This clone was counted only a few times. The J gene is TRBJ2-5, the V gene TRBV9; D may be TRBD2 (5 bases). Germline CDR1 and CDR2: SGDLS and YYNGEE. Trimming pared 4 bases from V and 5 bases from J, leaving 18 bases between. This CDR3 has 15 amino acids. The CDR3 DNA reads TGTGCCAGCAGCCCGAGGGCGGATAGCTTGGAGACCCAGTACTTC. Protein product: CASSPRADSLETQYF.

The rearrangement uses TRBV15 and TRBJ1-3; no definite D call. This CDR3 has 13 amino acids. Trimming cost V 1 base and J 4 bases, with 5 bases left between them. Germline values: CDR1 LNHNV, CDR2 YYDKDF (reference sequence). The CDR3 DNA reads TGTGCCACCAGCAGAGCGGTCGGAAACACCATATATTTT. Protein: CATSRAVGNTIYF.

This chain joins TRBV23-1 and TRBJ2-7, with D perhaps matching TRBD2 (5 bases). TRBV23-1 falls under the ORF class, with uncertain function. V lost 6 bases and J 2 bases, leaving 5 bases between the germline ends. CDR3 length equals 11 residues. The chain's CDR3 is CASRRAYEQYF. CDR3 in DNA: TGCGCCAGCAGGCGGGCCTACGAGCAGTACTTC.

The J gene is TRBJ2-7, the V gene TRBV6-1, with D possibly TRBD1 on 6 matching bases. V was pared by 6 bases and J by 2 bases, with 14 bases between. Germline CDR1 is MNHNS and CDR2 is SASEGT. The CDR3 sequence is 14 residues long. CDR3 bases: TGTGCCAGCAGGTCGACAGGTTTTCCCTACGAGCAGTACTTC. It encodes CASRSTGFPYEQYF.

In DNA, the CDR3 is TGTGCCTGGAACAGGGCCAAAAACATTCAGTACTTC. Translation gives CAWNRAKNIQYF. This sequence joins TRBV30 and TRBJ2-4; TRBD1 might be the D (5 bases). Germline V lookup: CDR1 GTSNPN, CDR2 SVGIG (reference sequence). The CDR3 is 12 residues long. V was trimmed by 4 bases and J by 1 base, leaving 5 bases between them.